This paragraph covers one T cell receptor beta chain sequence. Its target is not known. The data originate from a study of tumor and adjacent non-tumor tissue in lung cancer. As for the study in general: Histology: 12 adenocarcinoma, a couple of squamous cell carcinoma, 1 small cell lung cancer.

The library came from three nested PCR rounds adapted from ARM-PCR protocols. TCRdb ran MiXCR on the multiplex PCR reads and lists one entry per CDR3 protein. This table holds some 97,000 distinct CDR3 sequences, around three fifths found once. Study results and limitations: Shorter survival was associated with higher TCR diversity in tumors. Normal lung showed higher cumulative top 100 clone frequency than tumor.

CDR1 is SQVTM, CDR2 ANQGSEA, per germline. V was cut by 6 bases and J by 7 bases, with 15 bases left in between. CDR3 length: 12 residues. RNA was extracted from bulk tissue without any cell sorting. This non-tumor lung sample came from over 3 cm beyond the tumor edge. The sequencing sample was made of distant non-tumor lung tissue. The chain carries TRBV29-1 and TRBJ1-1; no clear D gene. The TCR sequence derives from a man aged 25-40 years with non-small cell lung cancer. CDR3 amino acids: CSVETEYSEAFF. CDR3 coding DNA: TGCAGCGTAGAGACGGAATACAGTGAAGCTTTCTTT.